These 19 T cell receptor beta chains originate from one sample sequenced in a study of cytomegalovirus exposure and HLA in healthy donors. 60 Vbeta and 13 Jbeta primers were used in PCR. Sequenced by immunoSEQ multiplex PCR; TCRdb stores in-frame clones only, minus some. In the table there are under 150,000 clones, 67% of which are singletons. The sample comprised PBMCs. Receptors were obtained from a man aged 18 to 30 in good health and CMV-seropositive.

The chain employs TRBV7-9 and TRBJ1-1, with D hard to call. This CDR3 comprises 12 residues. V lost 3 bases and J 2 bases, leaving 4 bases between the germline ends. Germline V lookup: CDR1 SEHNR, CDR2 FQNEAQ (reference sequence). In DNA, the CDR3 is TGTGCCAGCAGCTTTAAAAACACTGAAGCTTTCTTT. This codes for CASSFKNTEAFF.

This chain uses TRBV18 with TRBJ1-2, with D hard to call. The CDR3 loop spans 13 amino acids. Germline V CDR1 and CDR2: KGHSH, LQKENI. The V end lost 4 bases, the J end lost 6 bases, and 12 bases lay between the germline ends. The CDR3: CASSLLSEDGYTF. CDR3 bases: TGTGCCAGCTCACTACTGTCGGAGGATGGCTACACCTTC.

The CDR3 sequence: CASSPPKLSGPSYNEQFF. The CDR3 bases are TGTGCCAGCAGTCCACCAAAGCTTAGCGGGCCCAGCTACAATGAGCAGTTCTTC. The rearrangement joins TRBV27 to TRBJ2-1; 7 bases map to TRBD2. V shed 5 bases, J shed 3 bases, and the junction held 16 bases outside the gene matches. The CDR3 covers 18 residues. CDR1 is MNHEY and CDR2 is SMNVEV in the germline V gene (reference sequence).

The V gene is TRBV12-5, the J gene TRBJ2-7, with 8 bases matching TRBD1. Trimming removed 1 base from V and 6 bases from J; junction bases left unmatched: 11. The germline CDR1 and CDR2 sequences are LGHNT and FRNRAP. The CDR3 is made up of 16 amino acids. The CDR3 spells CASGLGIRDRPSEQYV. The CDR3 DNA is TGTGCTAGTGGTTTGGGGATCCGGGACAGGCCCTCCGAGCAGTACGTC.

The chain has TRBV4-1 and TRBJ2-5, with 12 bases fitting TRBD2. Germline trimming cut 6 bases from V and 3 bases from J; bases unmatched to any gene: 2. This CDR3 has 14 residues. Per the germline V gene, CDR1 is MGHRA and CDR2 is YSYEKL. CDR3 DNA sequence: TGCGCCAGCAGAAGACTAGCGGGGGAAGAGACCCAGTACTTC. Its protein product is CASRRLAGEETQYF.

The V gene is TRBV18, the J gene TRBJ1-3, with D tentatively TRBD1 (6 bases). Germline V gives CDR1 KGHSH, CDR2 LQKENI. The CDR3 has 16 amino acids. Trimming pared 0 bases from V and 4 bases from J, leaving 13 bases between. Here the CDR3 reads CASSPPSTGSGNTIYF. CDR3 coding DNA: TGTGCCAGCTCACCACCGTCCACAGGGTCCGGAAACACCATATATTTT.

This clone was seen more than once but under ten times. The V gene is TRBV5-1, the J gene TRBJ1-1, with 7 bases fitting TRBD1. The junction had 9 bases not matched to a gene; V was cut back by 6 bases and J by 1 base. This CDR3 is 15 amino acids long. The germline V gene encodes CDR1 SGHRS and CDR2 YFSETQ. CDR3 protein: CASKKSGTENTEAFF. The CDR3 nucleotides read TGCGCCAGCAAGAAATCCGGGACAGAGAACACTGAAGCTTTCTTT.

This chain uses TRBV7-9 with TRBJ1-2, with unresolved D. The germline V gene encodes CDR1 SEHNR and CDR2 FQNEAQ (reference sequence). V was clipped by 4 bases and J by 4 bases, with 4 bases between them. This CDR3 is built from 11 residues. This CDR3 is CASSSSYGYTF. Written as DNA, the CDR3 is TGTGCCAGCAGCTCCAGCTATGGCTACACCTTC.

The chain joins TRBV2 to TRBJ1-2; D remains unclear. In germline, CDR1 is SNHLY, CDR2 FYNNEI. This CDR3 comprises 13 residues. Deletions cut 2 bases from V and 1 base from J, with 5 bases between. CDR3 bases: TGTGCCAGCAGTGAACGGGGTAACTATGGCTACACCTTC. This translates into CASSERGNYGYTF.

The V gene is TRBV6-5, the J gene TRBJ2-5; D might be TRBD2 (7 bases). The last part of the DNA fits TRBJ2-7 better; the J call may be wrong. Germline CDR1 reads MNHEY; CDR2 reads SVGAGI. The CDR3 has 14 residues. CDR3 amino acids: CASRGRDNPYEQYF. The CDR3 nucleotides are TGTGCCAGCCGGGGGAGGGACAACCCCTACGAGCAGTACTTC.

This clone was detected only a few times. The chain recombines TRBV4-1 with TRBJ2-1; D may be TRBD2 (5 bases). The germline V and J ends were trimmed by 2 bases and 7 bases, with 12 bases remaining between them. This CDR3 contains 14 residues. CDR1 is MGHRA, CDR2 YSYEKL, per germline. The CDR3 reads CASSQLLTGNEQFF. The CDR3 region has the DNA TGCGCCAGCAGCCAACTCTTGACGGGAAATGAGCAGTTCTTC.

The chain couples TRBV14 to TRBJ2-3, with 7 bases lining up with TRBD1. Germline V lookup: CDR1 SGHDN, CDR2 FVKESK. The CDR3 length is 14 residues. The V and J ends lost 4 bases and 4 bases, in that order; junction bases with no gene match: 5. CDR3: CASSLQGFADTQYF. In DNA form, the CDR3 reads TGTGCCAGCAGCCTACAGGGGTTCGCAGATACGCAGTATTTT.

This clone has a handful of counts. The rearrangement uses TRBV4-1 and TRBJ2-1; 9 positions match TRBD2. V shed 1 base and J 3 bases; nucleotides not matched to a gene: 7. Per germline, CDR1 MGHRA and CDR2 YSYEKL. The CDR3 is 17 amino acids. CDR3 protein: CASSQVSSAGGYNEQFF. The CDR3, as DNA: TGCGCCAGCAGCCAAGTATCATCAGCGGGGGGCTACAATGAGCAGTTCTTC.

The rearrangement links TRBV29-1 to TRBJ2-6; 9 bases fit TRBD1. Unmatched junction bases numbered 10, after V lost 4 bases and J lost 3 bases. There are 17 residues in the CDR3. The V gene's germline CDR1 is SQVTM and CDR2 ANQGSEA. The CDR3 DNA sequence: TGCAGCGTTGCTCCAGGGACAGGGCTGTTTGGGGCCAACGTCCTGACTTTC. Its translation: CSVAPGTGLFGANVLTF.

The CDR3 coding sequence is TGTGCCAGCAGCCAAGATAATCGGGATGAGCAGTTCTTC. Residues: CASSQDNRDEQFF. The chain links TRBV4-2 to TRBJ2-1; D remains ambiguous. Germline CDR1 is LGHNA and CDR2 is YNFKEQ. The CDR3 extends over 13 amino acids. V gave up 0 bases and J gave up 8 bases, with 8 bases separating them.

A single count supports this clone. Other DNA sequences in this sample translate to the same CDR3. The chain has TRBV6-5 and TRBJ1-1; D possibly corresponds to TRBD1 (5 bases). Deletions cut 5 bases from V and 10 bases from J, with 17 bases between. Germline V lookup: CDR1 MNHEY, CDR2 SVGAGI. The CDR3 consists of 13 residues. The CDR3 DNA is TGTGCCAGCAGTCAAACCAGGGTTTGGGGAGCTTTCTTT. Amino acids: CASSQTRVWGAFF.

This clone came up once. The chain couples TRBV5-1 to TRBJ2-3; 8 bases align to TRBD2. The germline V gene has CDR1 SGHRS and CDR2 YFSETQ. V shed 4 bases, J shed 0 bases, and the junction held 7 bases outside the gene matches. This CDR3 spans 16 amino acids. The CDR3 sequence: CASSRPGRESTDTQYF. CDR3 sequence (DNA): TGCGCCAGCAGCCGTCCCGGGAGGGAGAGCACAGATACGCAGTATTTT.

CDR3 loop: CASRVGGVNTEAFF. The CDR3 nucleotides are TGTGCCAGCAGAGTAGGGGGGGTGAACACTGAAGCTTTCTTT. The chain combines TRBV28 with TRBJ1-1; possible D gene TRBD1, 6 bases. This CDR3 comprises 14 residues. Germline V gene lookup returns CDR1 MDHEN and CDR2 SYDVKM. V lost 6 bases, J lost 0 bases, and 11 bases lay in between.

The chain employs TRBV12-5 and TRBJ1-2; 10 positions agree with TRBD1. Looked up from germline, CDR1 is LGHNT and CDR2 is FRNRAP. The trim removed 5 bases at V and 8 bases at J, leaving 23 bases unmatched. There are 19 residues in the CDR3. The CDR3 is CASGPPNLISHDRGQGYTF. Here the CDR3 DNA reads TGTGCTAGTGGTCCCCCAAACCTCATATCCCACGACAGGGGGCAAGGCTACACCTTC.